The rows below give T cell receptor beta chains drawn from one sample of a study of blood T cell repertoires in COVID-19. Clones were sequenced by immunoSEQ multiplex PCR, and TCRdb holds only the in-frame ones, with some missing. The table includes 130,000 to 150,000 clones, around 79% detected once. Sequencing was performed on peripheral blood. The source is a woman in her 70s with COVID-19, enrolled during active disease. Both conserved end residues are part of each CDR3. D genes are given only for firm matches. For some rows the clone size is stated as once, few or many, or as a class when expanded; others skip it.

clone_size: -; d_call: TRBD2; v_call: TRBV5-1; j_call: TRBJ2-5; cdr3_nt: TGCGCCAGCAGCTTGGGCGAGCGGGGATTTCAAGAGACCCAGTACTTC; cdr3_aa: CASSLGERGFQETQYF
clone_size: -; d_call: -; v_call: TRBV5-4; j_call: TRBJ1-6; cdr3_nt: TGTGCCAGCAGCTTGTCCCACAGTGATAATTCACCCCTCCACTTT; cdr3_aa: CASSLSHSDNSPLHF
clone_size: once; d_call: -; v_call: TRBV6-1; j_call: TRBJ2-1; cdr3_nt: TGTGCCAGCAGTGATGGGAGGGGGGGAGATGAGCAGTTCTTC; cdr3_aa: CASSDGRGGDEQFF
clone_size: -; d_call: TRBD2; v_call: TRBV4-2; j_call: TRBJ2-1; cdr3_nt: TGTGCCAGCAGCCAATGGGCGGGAGGCTTTTACAATGAGCAGTTCTTC; cdr3_aa: CASSQWAGGFYNEQFF
clone_size: once; d_call: -; v_call: TRBV7-8; j_call: TRBJ1-1; cdr3_nt: TGTGCCAGCAGCACACTACAGGGAAAGAACACTGAAGCTTTCTTT; cdr3_aa: CASSTLQGKNTEAFF
clone_size: -; d_call: -; v_call: TRBV5-6; j_call: TRBJ1-1; cdr3_nt: TGTGCCAGCCGCCAAGAGGCAGGGGCCTCTTTACGAGCTTTCTTT; cdr3_aa: CASRQEAGASLRAFF
clone_size: -; d_call: TRBD1; v_call: TRBV2; j_call: TRBJ2-7; cdr3_nt: TGTGCCAGCAGTCTAGGTGACAGGGGTTACGAGCAGTACTTC; cdr3_aa: CASSLGDRGYEQYF
clone_size: -; d_call: -; v_call: TRBV5-6; j_call: TRBJ2-7; cdr3_nt: TGTGCCAGCAGCTTGACAATGGGATCGGGGTCCTACGAGCAGTACTTC; cdr3_aa: CASSLTMGSGSYEQYF
clone_size: -; d_call: -; v_call: TRBV5-4; j_call: TRBJ2-6; cdr3_nt: TGTGCCAGCAGCTTCCCGGGGACTGGGGCCAACGTCCTGACTTTC; cdr3_aa: CASSFPGTGANVLTF
clone_size: few; d_call: TRBD2; v_call: TRBV11-3; j_call: TRBJ2-5; cdr3_nt: TGTGCCAGCAGCCGGACTAGCGGGGGTGCGGAGACCCAGTACTTC; cdr3_aa: CASSRTSGGAETQYF
clone_size: -; d_call: -; v_call: TRBV5-1; j_call: TRBJ1-4; cdr3_nt: TGCGCCAGCAGCTCGCTTGGATGGTCAGGGAATGAAAAACTGTTTTTT; cdr3_aa: CASSSLGWSGNEKLFF
clone_size: -; d_call: -; v_call: TRBV28; j_call: TRBJ2-4; cdr3_nt: TGTGCCAGCAGTTCCCAAGGGGTAGCCAAAAACATTCAGTACTTC; cdr3_aa: CASSSQGVAKNIQYF
clone_size: -; d_call: TRBD1; v_call: TRBV6-5; j_call: TRBJ1-6; cdr3_nt: TGTGCCAGCAGTTACTCGACAGGGTTGAACTCACCCCTCCACTTT; cdr3_aa: CASSYSTGLNSPLHF
clone_size: -; d_call: TRBD1; v_call: TRBV19; j_call: TRBJ1-2; cdr3_nt: TGTGCCAGTAGGGACAGGGTAACCTATGGCTACACCTTC; cdr3_aa: CASRDRVTYGYTF
clone_size: few; d_call: -; v_call: TRBV9; j_call: TRBJ2-3; cdr3_nt: TGTGCCAGCAGCGAGACATGGGGAGGCACAGATACGCAGTATTTT; cdr3_aa: CASSETWGGTDTQYF
clone_size: few; d_call: -; v_call: TRBV19; j_call: TRBJ1-5; cdr3_nt: TGTGCCAGTAGTAACGGACATAGCAATCAGCCCCAGCATTTT; cdr3_aa: CASSNGHSNQPQHF
clone_size: few; d_call: -; v_call: TRBV15; j_call: TRBJ2-1; cdr3_nt: TGTGCCACCAGCAACACAAGGAGCAGGACAGCGGCGTTCTTC; cdr3_aa: CATSNTRSRTAAFF
clone_size: -; d_call: TRBD1; v_call: TRBV30; j_call: TRBJ2-5; cdr3_nt: TGTGCCTGGAGGGGACAGGGGAACCAAGAGACCCAGTACTTC; cdr3_aa: CAWRGQGNQETQYF
clone_size: few; d_call: -; v_call: TRBV4-1; j_call: TRBJ1-1; cdr3_nt: TGCGCCAGCAGCCAAGGAGGGAGCCGGAACACTGAAGCTTTCTTT; cdr3_aa: CASSQGGSRNTEAFF
clone_size: -; d_call: -; v_call: TRBV6-1; j_call: TRBJ1-2; cdr3_nt: TGTGCCAGCAGTGAACAGGCGAACTCTAACTATGGCTACACCTTC; cdr3_aa: CASSEQANSNYGYTF
clone_size: -; d_call: -; v_call: TRBV15; j_call: TRBJ1-5; cdr3_nt: TGTGCCACCAGCAGAGGTGAGGGCCCCAATCCAACTAAGATTCAGCCCCAGCATTTT; cdr3_aa: CATSRGEGPNPTKIQPQHF
clone_size: -; d_call: TRBD1; v_call: TRBV3-1/TRBV3-2; j_call: TRBJ2-5; cdr3_nt: TGTGCCAGCAGCCAAGGAGTCCAGGGACAGCGCAGGGAGACCCAGTACTTC; cdr3_aa: CASSQGVQGQRRETQYF
clone_size: -; d_call: TRBD1; v_call: TRBV2; j_call: TRBJ2-2; cdr3_nt: TGTGCCAGCAGTGGGCAGGGGGCGAGGACCGGGGAGCTGTTTTTT; cdr3_aa: CASSGQGARTGELFF
clone_size: -; d_call: -; v_call: TRBV30; j_call: TRBJ1-2; cdr3_nt: TGTGCCTGGCCTAGGGGATCTAACTATGGCTACACCTTC; cdr3_aa: CAWPRGSNYGYTF
clone_size: -; d_call: TRBD1; v_call: TRBV6-5; j_call: TRBJ2-7; cdr3_nt: TGTGCCAGCAGTTACAACAGGGGAGCCTACGAGCAGTACTTC; cdr3_aa: CASSYNRGAYEQYF
clone_size: -; d_call: TRBD1; v_call: TRBV3-1/TRBV3-2; j_call: TRBJ2-1; cdr3_nt: TGTGCCAGCAGCCCTCCTGACAGGGTTGAGCAGTTCTTC; cdr3_aa: CASSPPDRVEQFF
clone_size: -; d_call: -; v_call: TRBV27; j_call: TRBJ2-1; cdr3_nt: TGTGCCAGCAGTTTGGTGGGGGGGCTTACGGGCAATGAGCAGTTCTTC; cdr3_aa: CASSLVGGLTGNEQFF
clone_size: -; d_call: -; v_call: TRBV6-4; j_call: TRBJ1-3; cdr3_nt: TGTGCCAGCGGAGGGGATTCGACAGTAAACTCTGGAAACACCATATATTTT; cdr3_aa: CASGGDSTVNSGNTIYF
clone_size: -; d_call: -; v_call: TRBV9; j_call: TRBJ2-7; cdr3_nt: TGTGCCAGCAGCGCCCGCGGCCTTTACGAGCAGTACTTC; cdr3_aa: CASSARGLYEQYF
clone_size: -; d_call: -; v_call: TRBV5-4; j_call: TRBJ2-5; cdr3_nt: TGTGCCAGCAGCTTGGGCCTCGGGTCCGAGACCCAGTACTTC; cdr3_aa: CASSLGLGSETQYF
clone_size: few; d_call: -; v_call: TRBV2; j_call: TRBJ2-4; cdr3_nt: TGTGCCAGCACAAGCGCTTCCCCATGGAGCCCAGCCAAAAACATTCAGTACTTC; cdr3_aa: CASTSASPWSPAKNIQYF
clone_size: -; d_call: -; v_call: TRBV6-5; j_call: TRBJ2-7; cdr3_nt: TGTGCCAGCAGTCAGATATACGAGCAGTACTTC; cdr3_aa: CASSQIYEQYF
clone_size: -; d_call: TRBD1; v_call: TRBV11-2; j_call: TRBJ1-4; cdr3_nt: TGTGCCAGCAGCTTAATAGCGGGGACAGATAATGAAAAACTGTTTTTT; cdr3_aa: CASSLIAGTDNEKLFF
clone_size: -; d_call: -; v_call: TRBV2; j_call: TRBJ1-5; cdr3_nt: TGTGCCAGCAGTCAAGGGGGGGTGGGCAATCAGCCCCAGCATTTT; cdr3_aa: CASSQGGVGNQPQHF
clone_size: -; d_call: -; v_call: TRBV6-5; j_call: TRBJ1-1; cdr3_nt: TGTGCCAGCAGCCCCCCCGGGGAGGGCACTGAAGCTTTCTTT; cdr3_aa: CASSPPGEGTEAFF